This is a list of T cell receptor beta chains from one sample in a study of breast tumors, draining lymph nodes, adjacent tissues. TCRdb processed the multiplex PCR reads anew with MiXCR; each CDR3 protein has one entry. The top ten clones hold around 6% of a sample with roughly 110,000 distinct CDR3 sequences, under 40% of them seen once. Specimen: axillary lymph node tissue. These receptors all stem from a female donor with breast cancer. Some clones in this sample may be carry-over from other donors' samples. Both conserved end residues are part of each CDR3. Fields, in order: CDR3 DNA, CDR3 protein, J gene, clone size, D gene, V gene. The D gene is left open where the match is weak. A clone size is listed for some rows: how often the clone was seen (once, few, many), or a class if it is expanded.

cdr3_nt: TGTGCCAGCAGCCAGGGGGGCGGGAGCTTTCCAGATACGCAGTATTTT
cdr3_aa: CASSQGGGSFPDTQYF
j_call: TRBJ2-3
clone_size: .
d_call: .
v_call: TRBV2

cdr3_nt: TGTGCCAGCAGCGCAGGACAGGGTTCGGATACGCAGTATTTT
cdr3_aa: CASSAGQGSDTQYF
j_call: TRBJ2-3
clone_size: many
d_call: TRBD1
v_call: TRBV7-9

cdr3_nt: TGTGCCAGCAGCCATACGAAACCAGGGTTTGAAAAACTGTTTTTT
cdr3_aa: CASSHTKPGFEKLFF
j_call: TRBJ1-4
clone_size: .
d_call: .
v_call: TRBV7-9

cdr3_nt: TGCAGTGCTAGAGACCTACTGGTCCGGGTGGAGACCCAGTACTTC
cdr3_aa: CSARDLLVRVETQYF
j_call: TRBJ2-5
clone_size: .
d_call: .
v_call: TRBV20-1

cdr3_nt: TGTGCCAGCAGAAAAACAGGGGCTAGCGGGAAGGATGAGCAGTTCTTC
cdr3_aa: CASRKTGASGKDEQFF
j_call: TRBJ2-1
clone_size: many
d_call: TRBD2
v_call: TRBV28

cdr3_nt: TGTGCCAGCAGCCTAGGACTAGCGAAGAACGAGCAGTACTTC
cdr3_aa: CASSLGLAKNEQYF
j_call: TRBJ2-7
clone_size: many
d_call: TRBD2
v_call: TRBV5-5

cdr3_nt: TGTGCCAGCAGCCAAACCCAGACTAGCGGGGAAGCGCAGTATTTT
cdr3_aa: CASSQTQTSGEAQYF
j_call: TRBJ2-3
clone_size: many
d_call: TRBD2
v_call: TRBV3-1

cdr3_nt: TGTGCCAGCAAATCCCAGGGGCCTGGGGCCAACGTCCTGACTTTC
cdr3_aa: CASKSQGPGANVLTF
j_call: TRBJ2-6
clone_size: many
d_call: .
v_call: TRBV28

cdr3_nt: TGCGCCAGCAGCCAACCTCCGGGACAGGGGGCCTACAATGAGCAGTTCTTC
cdr3_aa: CASSQPPGQGAYNEQFF
j_call: TRBJ2-1
clone_size: many
d_call: TRBD1
v_call: TRBV4-1

cdr3_nt: TGCAGTGCCCAGACAGGGTGGGGATCCTACGAGCAGTACTTC
cdr3_aa: CSAQTGWGSYEQYF
j_call: TRBJ2-7
clone_size: many
d_call: TRBD1
v_call: TRBV20-1

cdr3_nt: TGTGCCAGCAGCGAGGGGGAAAAACTGTTTTTT
cdr3_aa: CASSEGEKLFF
j_call: TRBJ1-4
clone_size: many
d_call: .
v_call: TRBV7-9

cdr3_nt: TGCAGTGCCAGAAAGGGCGGGGGGGAGCAGTATTTT
cdr3_aa: CSARKGGGEQYF
j_call: TRBJ2-3
clone_size: .
d_call: TRBD2
v_call: TRBV20-1

cdr3_nt: TGTGCCAGCAGTTACCCTTCCGGGACAGGGGATGGCTACACCTTC
cdr3_aa: CASSYPSGTGDGYTF
j_call: TRBJ1-2
clone_size: few
d_call: TRBD1
v_call: TRBV6-2/TRBV6-3

cdr3_nt: TGTGCCAGCAAAACTACAGGGGCTATCGACGAGCAGTACTTC
cdr3_aa: CASKTTGAIDEQYF
j_call: TRBJ2-7
clone_size: many
d_call: TRBD1
v_call: TRBV27

cdr3_nt: TGTGCCAGCAGCTTGTGGCGCACAGATACGCAGTATTTT
cdr3_aa: CASSLWRTDTQYF
j_call: TRBJ2-3
clone_size: .
d_call: .
v_call: TRBV7-9

cdr3_nt: TGTGCCACCAGTGACCCCGGGACTCCCCGGGGGGGTGAGCAGTTCTTC
cdr3_aa: CATSDPGTPRGGEQFF
j_call: TRBJ2-1
clone_size: .
d_call: TRBD2
v_call: TRBV24-1

cdr3_nt: TGTGCCAGCAGCCCACTAGGGCAGGGGAACACCTTC
cdr3_aa: CASSPLGQGNTF
j_call: TRBJ1-2
clone_size: many
d_call: .
v_call: TRBV28

cdr3_nt: TGCGCCAGCCATTTAGCGGGATTGAATGAGCAGTTCTTC
cdr3_aa: CASHLAGLNEQFF
j_call: TRBJ2-1
clone_size: many
d_call: TRBD2
v_call: TRBV5-1

cdr3_nt: TGTGCCAGCACCTCTAGACAGGAGCCTTCCTACGAGCAGTACTTC
cdr3_aa: CASTSRQEPSYEQYF
j_call: TRBJ2-7
clone_size: many
d_call: .
v_call: TRBV6-6

cdr3_nt: TGTGCCAGCAGCGCCCCCTCTAGCGTCTACGAGCAGTACTTC
cdr3_aa: CASSAPSSVYEQYF
j_call: TRBJ2-7
clone_size: many
d_call: .
v_call: TRBV7-9

cdr3_nt: TGTGCCAGCAGCGCATCGACCCGATTGTACAATGAGCAGTTCTTC
cdr3_aa: CASSASTRLYNEQFF
j_call: TRBJ2-1
clone_size: many
d_call: .
v_call: TRBV9

cdr3_nt: TGTGCCAGCAGCTTCACAGGGGGCATGAATTCACCCCTCCACTTT
cdr3_aa: CASSFTGGMNSPLHF
j_call: TRBJ1-6
clone_size: .
d_call: TRBD1
v_call: TRBV7-2

cdr3_nt: TGTGCCAGCAGCGCCGAACAGGCTGACACTGAAGCTTTCTTT
cdr3_aa: CASSAEQADTEAFF
j_call: TRBJ1-1
clone_size: .
d_call: .
v_call: TRBV5-8

cdr3_nt: TGTGCCAGCAGCAATAACCCCGGGACAGGTTCAGGCTTACGCTACACCTTC
cdr3_aa: CASSNNPGTGSGLRYTF
j_call: TRBJ1-2
clone_size: many
d_call: TRBD1
v_call: TRBV28

cdr3_nt: TGTGCCAGCAGCCCGGGACTAACCAGGGTCGGGGAGCAGTACTTC
cdr3_aa: CASSPGLTRVGEQYF
j_call: TRBJ2-7
clone_size: .
d_call: TRBD2
v_call: TRBV7-2

cdr3_nt: TGTGCCAGCAGTCAAGCGAAAGGACAGGCCAACATTCAGTACTTC
cdr3_aa: CASSQAKGQANIQYF
j_call: TRBJ2-4
clone_size: .
d_call: TRBD1
v_call: TRBV6-1

cdr3_nt: TGTGCCAGCAGCGTAGGGGGACTAGCGTACTACAATGAGCAGTTCTTC
cdr3_aa: CASSVGGLAYYNEQFF
j_call: TRBJ2-1
clone_size: .
d_call: TRBD2
v_call: TRBV9

cdr3_nt: .
cdr3_aa: CASSFYICSATRYNEQFF
j_call: TRBJ2-1
clone_size: .
d_call: .
v_call: TRBV7-9

cdr3_nt: TGTGCCAGTCAGTTTAGCTCCTACGAGCAGTACTTC
cdr3_aa: CASQFSSYEQYF
j_call: TRBJ2-7
clone_size: many
d_call: .
v_call: TRBV6-1

cdr3_nt: TGTGCCAGCTCACCCCGGTCCCCCACGCATGTAGGCACAGATACGCAGTATTTT
cdr3_aa: CASSPRSPTHVGTDTQYF
j_call: TRBJ2-3
clone_size: .
d_call: .
v_call: TRBV18

cdr3_nt: TGTGCCAGCAGTCTCGGGACAGCAGAGACCCAGTACTTC
cdr3_aa: CASSLGTAETQYF
j_call: TRBJ2-5
clone_size: many
d_call: TRBD1
v_call: TRBV12-3/TRBV12-4

cdr3_nt: TGTGCCAGCAGCCCCCCTTTACAGGTTCTCTCCTACAATGAGCAGTTCTTC
cdr3_aa: CASSPPLQVLSYNEQFF
j_call: TRBJ2-1
clone_size: many
d_call: .
v_call: TRBV7-9

cdr3_nt: TGCGCCAGCAGACCGGGACAGGGCACCTACGAGCAGTACTTC
cdr3_aa: CASRPGQGTYEQYF
j_call: TRBJ2-7
clone_size: many
d_call: TRBD1
v_call: TRBV5-1

cdr3_nt: TGTGCCACCAGTGATCTGCCGCCGGGACTAGCGGGGGGAAACACCATATATTTT
cdr3_aa: CATSDLPPGLAGGNTIYF
j_call: TRBJ1-3
clone_size: once
d_call: .
v_call: TRBV24-1

cdr3_nt: TGTGCCAGCAGCGCCCCAGGGGGCCCCCTCAATGAGCAGTTCTTC
cdr3_aa: CASSAPGGPLNEQFF
j_call: TRBJ2-1
clone_size: .
d_call: TRBD1
v_call: TRBV11-2

cdr3_nt: TGTGCCAGCAGTTTGGGAAAACTTATACAATATAGCAATCAGCCCCAGCATTTT
cdr3_aa: CASSLGKLIQYSNQPQHF
j_call: TRBJ1-5
clone_size: many
d_call: .
v_call: TRBV6-2/TRBV6-3

cdr3_nt: TGTGCCAGCAGTTTTCACAGGGGCACTGAAGCTTTCTTT
cdr3_aa: CASSFHRGTEAFF
j_call: TRBJ1-1
clone_size: .
d_call: TRBD1
v_call: TRBV6-5

cdr3_nt: TGTGCCAGCAGCCAAGTCGCGACAGGGGGGACTGAAGCTTTCTTT
cdr3_aa: CASSQVATGGTEAFF
j_call: TRBJ1-1
clone_size: .
d_call: TRBD1
v_call: TRBV3-1

cdr3_nt: TGTGCCAGCAGTCCTACTAGAACCCTTTCCTACAATGAGCAGTTCTTC
cdr3_aa: CASSPTRTLSYNEQFF
j_call: TRBJ2-1
clone_size: many
d_call: .
v_call: TRBV12-3/TRBV12-4

cdr3_nt: TGTGCCAGCAGCTTAGGGGTTCGGGTCCGCTACGAGCAGTACTTC
cdr3_aa: CASSLGVRVRYEQYF
j_call: TRBJ2-7
clone_size: many
d_call: .
v_call: TRBV7-2

cdr3_nt: TGTGCCAGCAGCCAGGGACTAGCGGCCTACAATGAGCAGTTCTTC
cdr3_aa: CASSQGLAAYNEQFF
j_call: TRBJ2-1
clone_size: many
d_call: TRBD2
v_call: TRBV5-6

cdr3_nt: TGTGCCAGCAGCCGACCATCTCTCTCGGCGGTGATGGCACCCAATGAGCAGTTCTTC
cdr3_aa: CASSRPSLSAVMAPNEQFF
j_call: TRBJ2-1
clone_size: .
d_call: .
v_call: TRBV14

cdr3_nt: TGCAGTGCTAGTCAACTTTGGATGAACACTGAAGCTTTCTTT
cdr3_aa: CSASQLWMNTEAFF
j_call: TRBJ1-1
clone_size: .
d_call: .
v_call: TRBV20-1

cdr3_nt: TGTGCCACCAGTGATTTTTCGTGGACAGGGGGCGCGAACACCGGGGAGCTGTTTTTT
cdr3_aa: CATSDFSWTGGANTGELFF
j_call: TRBJ2-2
clone_size: .
d_call: TRBD1
v_call: TRBV24-1

cdr3_nt: TGTGCCAGCAGTTTAGGCCCGGGACAGGGGTATTTTAACTATGGCTACACCTTC
cdr3_aa: CASSLGPGQGYFNYGYTF
j_call: TRBJ1-2
clone_size: .
d_call: TRBD1
v_call: TRBV28

cdr3_nt: TGTGCCAGCTCACCCCCGGGGGGACAGTCTGGCGAGCAGTACTTC
cdr3_aa: CASSPPGGQSGEQYF
j_call: TRBJ2-7
clone_size: many
d_call: .
v_call: TRBV18

cdr3_nt: TGTGCCTGGAGTATAACCCGGGGAGGGGGGACGAACACAGGTACGCAGTATTTT
cdr3_aa: CAWSITRGGGTNTGTQYF
j_call: TRBJ2-3
clone_size: .
d_call: .
v_call: TRBV30

cdr3_nt: TGTGCCAGCAGCCCGGGTGGGACAGGGCGCACGAACACCGGGGAGCTGTTTTTT
cdr3_aa: CASSPGGTGRTNTGELFF
j_call: TRBJ2-2
clone_size: .
d_call: TRBD1
v_call: TRBV7-9

cdr3_nt: TGTGCCAGCAGTTTAACATGGGGTAGCACTGAAGCTTTCTTT
cdr3_aa: CASSLTWGSTEAFF
j_call: TRBJ1-1
clone_size: .
d_call: .
v_call: TRBV28

cdr3_nt: TGTGCCAGCAGCCGGGGTGGGGACCGCAATGAAAAACTGTTTTTT
cdr3_aa: CASSRGGDRNEKLFF
j_call: TRBJ1-4
clone_size: .
d_call: .
v_call: TRBV7-9

cdr3_nt: TGTGCCAGCAGTTCCCAGGGGACAGGCGAAGCTTTCTTT
cdr3_aa: CASSSQGTGEAFF
j_call: TRBJ1-1
clone_size: few
d_call: TRBD1
v_call: TRBV12-3/TRBV12-4